A single T cell receptor beta chain is shown here with its context. What it binds is unknown. The data belong to a study of OX40 agonist ivuxolimab in advanced cancers. Study at large: Mean age 60 years, range about 20 to 85; 82.7% male.

Germline V gene sequence: CDR1 SGHTA, CDR2 FQGTGA. The CDR3 is 12 residues long. The germline V and J ends were trimmed by 8 bases and 1 base, with 8 bases remaining between them. Study-level findings and limits: It was also the case that some nonresponders had low normalized T-cell clonal expansion.

Clones were sequenced by immunoSEQ multiplex PCR, and TCRdb holds only the in-frame ones, with some missing. The sample carries about 73,000 clones, roughly 90% recorded once. The specimen was CD4+ or CD8+ T cells sorted from blood, collected in a trial of the OX40 agonist ivuxolimab. The chain uses TRBV7-3 and TRBJ1-1; D call uncertain. This sequence originates from an adult with an advanced solid tumor such as melanoma, head and neck, liver or kidney cancer. CDR3 residues: CASRAGNTEAFF. CDR3 sequence (DNA): TGTGCCAGCCGGGCAGGGAACACTGAAGCTTTCTTT.